This T cell receptor (beta chain) derives from a study of cytomegalovirus exposure and HLA in healthy donors. In the study overall: Samples from HLA-typed donors yielded about 85 million unique TCRs in an early data release.

This clone was seen only a few times. Its antigen remains unknown. A multiplex PCR was run with 60 Vbeta primers and 13 Jbeta primers. Here immunoSEQ multiplex PCR was the method, and the copy in TCRdb shows in-frame clones only, minus some. Among 100,000 to 150,000 clones, roughly four fifths were seen once, and the ten largest hold roughly 7.3%. Findings of the study overall: In a later analysis, compared with equally common non-associated chains, HLA-associated beta chains were more expanded.

The V and J ends lost 2 bases and 2 bases respectively, with 13 bases between them. CDR1 is MDHEN, CDR2 SYDVKM, per germline. This CDR3 region has 15 residues. The source is a male donor in good health and CMV-seronegative. This sequence joins TRBV28 and TRBJ2-7; D uncertain. Sequencing was carried out using PBMCs. The CDR3 bases are TGTGCCAGCAGTTTACTCCCCTGGCTCGCCTACGAGCAGTACTTC. Translating gives CASSLLPWLAYEQYF.